These 17 T cell receptor beta chains were all obtained from the same sample, sequenced in a study of blood T cell repertoires in COVID-19. The repertoire was sequenced with immunoSEQ multiplex PCR; TCRdb's copy has only in-frame clones and lacks some. Counted here are about 330,000 clones, about 87% occurring once; the ten biggest clones make up about 5.4%. Source material: PBMCs or T cells enriched from blood (not recorded which). The source of these receptors is a woman aged 25 to 39 who had recovered from COVID-19.

Worth noting for this clone: An end of the junction differs from the germline gene, which may be a read error. The genes are TRBV6-1 and TRBJ2-3; a weak D match, TRBD2 (5 bases). Per the germline V gene, CDR1 is MNHNS and CDR2 is SASEGT. The CDR3 sequence is 13 residues long. The CDR3: CASREGGVDTQYF. CDR3 nucleotide sequence: TGTGCCAGCAGAGAAGGAGGCGTAGATACGCAGTATTTT.

The CDR3 is CASGISSGNTIYF. CDR3 coding DNA: TGTGCCAGCGGCATATCCTCTGGAAACACCATATATTTT. The chain has TRBV7-9 and TRBJ1-3; no reliable D call. Looked up from germline, CDR1 is SEHNR and CDR2 is FQNEAQ (reference sequence). Deletions cut 8 bases from V and 0 bases from J, with 8 bases between. There are 13 residues in the CDR3.

This chain uses TRBV2 with TRBJ1-1; possibly TRBD1 for D (6 bases). Germline-derived CDR1 and CDR2 are SNHLY and FYNNEI. V lost 6 bases to trimming and J lost 4 bases, with 12 bases between them. The CDR3 runs 13 residues. The CDR3 DNA reads TGTGCCAGCAGACAAACAGGGATCACTGAAGCTTTCTTT. This translates into CASRQTGITEAFF.

In DNA form, the CDR3 reads TGTGCCAGCAGTGGATCAGGGGGCGCAACATCTCGGGACTATGGCTACACCTTC. It codes for CASSGSGGATSRDYGYTF. The gene calls are TRBV2 and TRBJ1-2; 8 bases line up with TRBD1. The CDR3 loop spans 18 amino acids. The V and J ends lost 4 bases and 3 bases, in that order; junction bases with no gene match: 16. Germline V gene lookup returns CDR1 SNHLY and CDR2 FYNNEI.

The rearrangement uses TRBV4-2 and TRBJ1-6; D uncertain. The germline V gene has CDR1 LGHNA and CDR2 YNFKEQ. The length of the CDR3 is 14 residues. Trimming took off 8 bases at V and 3 bases at J, with 11 bases between the two ends. The CDR3 DNA is TGTGCCAGCCGCGAGGAAGACTATAATTCACCCCTCCACTTT. It codes for CASREEDYNSPLHF.

The rearrangement uses TRBV27 and TRBJ2-1; 9 bases line up with TRBD1. CDR1 MNHEY and CDR2 SMNVEV come from the germline V gene (reference sequence). The CDR3 runs to 16 residues. V was clipped by 5 bases and J by 7 bases; unmatched bases: 12. CDR3 region: CASSTPAGTGKNEQFF. The CDR3 DNA follows: TGTGCCAGCAGTACGCCCGCTGGGACAGGGAAGAATGAGCAGTTCTTC.

This clone appeared a few times. This chain links TRBV7-2 with TRBJ2-7, with D maybe TRBD2 (5 bases). Looked up from germline, CDR1 is SGHTA and CDR2 is FQGNSA. CDR3 length equals 14 residues. V dropped 4 bases and J dropped 4 bases, with 14 bases sitting between them. The CDR3 nucleotides read TGTGCCAGCAGCTGGACTGCCGATCTTTACGAGCAGTACTTC. Its translation: CASSWTADLYEQYF.

The sample holds one count of this clone. The chain employs TRBV14 and TRBJ1-1, with D possibly matching TRBD1 (5 bases). The CDR3 loop spans 15 amino acids. V was cut by 4 bases and J by 0 bases, with 12 bases left in between. Germline-derived CDR1 and CDR2 are SGHDN and FVKESK. The CDR3 DNA sequence: TGTGCCAGCAGCCGGAGGGGACTCTTGAACACTGAAGCTTTCTTT. This sequence encodes CASSRRGLLNTEAFF.

DNA of the CDR3: TGTGCCAGTAGTCCGACAGGGGATAACTATGGCTACACCTTC. It translates to CASSPTGDNYGYTF. The chain joins TRBV19 to TRBJ1-2, with 8 bases matching TRBD1. The V gene end was trimmed by 5 bases and the J gene end by 1 base; junction bases not matched to a gene: 3. Germline V CDR1 and CDR2: LNHDA, SQIVND (reference sequence). The CDR3 is made up of 14 amino acids.

The chain uses TRBV6-5 and TRBJ1-2; D uncertain. Germline V lookup: CDR1 MNHEY, CDR2 SVGAGI. This CDR3 has 15 amino acids. The V and J ends lost 2 bases and 4 bases respectively, with 14 bases between them. The CDR3 coding sequence is TGTGCCAGCAGTTACCGAAAGGAGGCTGGCTATGGCTACACCTTC. Its protein product is CASSYRKEAGYGYTF.

The chain combines TRBV28 with TRBJ2-7, with 7 bases identical to TRBD1. V trimming: 5 bases; J trimming: 5 bases; junction bases outside the gene matches: 3. Germline loops: CDR1 MDHEN, CDR2 SYDVKM. The CDR3 is made up of 12 amino acids. The CDR3 DNA reads TGTGCCAGCAGTACAGGGGACCACGAGCAGTACTTC. Its translation is CASSTGDHEQYF.

V gene TRBV12-3 or TRBV12-4 combines with J gene TRBJ1-1; no clear D. This CDR3 region has 13 residues. V was pared by 4 bases and J by 2 bases, with 8 bases between. The CDR3 bases are TGTGCCAGCAGTTACATGGGCAACACTGAAGCTTTCTTT. As protein: CASSYMGNTEAFF.

V usage is TRBV6-2 or TRBV6-3 and J usage is TRBJ2-2; TRBD2 matches at 9 bases. From germline, CDR1 is MNHEY and CDR2 SVGEGT. The CDR3 spans 14 residues. The trim removed 6 bases at V and 12 bases at J, leaving 11 bases unmatched. In nucleotides, the CDR3 is TGTGCCAGCAGACCTCAAAGAAGCGGGGGGAAGCTGTTTTTT. This encodes CASRPQRSGGKLFF.

The rearrangement links TRBV27 to TRBJ1-6; perhaps TRBD1 as D (5 bases). The ends were cut back, 5 bases at V and 8 bases at J, with 10 bases in the middle. Looked up from germline, CDR1 is MNHEY and CDR2 is SMNVEV (reference sequence). This CDR3 spans 13 amino acids. Written as DNA, the CDR3 is TGTGCCAGCAGTGACAGAATCCATTCACCCCTCCACTTT. Its translation is CASSDRIHSPLHF.

J is TRBJ2-5 and V is TRBV5-4; tentative D call: TRBD2 (6 bases). The germline CDR1 and CDR2 sequences are SGHNT and YYREEE (reference sequence). The CDR3 covers 14 residues. Trimming shortened V by 4 bases and J by 5 bases, and 15 bases separated the two germline ends. The CDR3 protein is CASSPAKEGETQYF. The DNA for the CDR3 is TGTGCCAGCAGCCCAGCCAAGGAGGGGGAGACCCAGTACTTC.

The rearrangement joins TRBV27 to TRBJ1-1; D ambiguous. The V end was cut by 6 bases, the J end by 3 bases, with 14 bases between. The V gene's germline CDR1 is MNHEY and CDR2 SMNVEV (reference sequence). The CDR3 loop spans 14 amino acids. CDR3 sequence: CASRPHRQDTEAFF. DNA of the CDR3: TGTGCCAGCAGACCCCACCGGCAGGACACTGAAGCTTTCTTT.

The chain employs TRBV7-2 and TRBJ2-3; 9 positions agree with TRBD1. J lost 0 bases, V lost 1 base, and 11 bases had no gene match. Germline assignment: CDR1 SGHTA and CDR2 FQGNSA. This CDR3 contains 19 residues. Here the CDR3 DNA reads TGTGCCAGCAGCTTAGGTATTGTCTGGGACAGGGTGAGCACAGATACGCAGTATTTT. Protein sequence: CASSLGIVWDRVSTDTQYF. The complete variable domain, with remaining parts taken from reference TRBV7-2 and TRBJ2-3, reads GAGVSQSPSNKVTEKGKDVELRCDPISGHTALYWYRQSLGQGLEFLIYFQGNSAPDKSGLPSDRFSAERTGGSVSTLTIQRTQQEDSAVYLCASSLGIVWDRVSTDTQYFGPGTRLTVL.